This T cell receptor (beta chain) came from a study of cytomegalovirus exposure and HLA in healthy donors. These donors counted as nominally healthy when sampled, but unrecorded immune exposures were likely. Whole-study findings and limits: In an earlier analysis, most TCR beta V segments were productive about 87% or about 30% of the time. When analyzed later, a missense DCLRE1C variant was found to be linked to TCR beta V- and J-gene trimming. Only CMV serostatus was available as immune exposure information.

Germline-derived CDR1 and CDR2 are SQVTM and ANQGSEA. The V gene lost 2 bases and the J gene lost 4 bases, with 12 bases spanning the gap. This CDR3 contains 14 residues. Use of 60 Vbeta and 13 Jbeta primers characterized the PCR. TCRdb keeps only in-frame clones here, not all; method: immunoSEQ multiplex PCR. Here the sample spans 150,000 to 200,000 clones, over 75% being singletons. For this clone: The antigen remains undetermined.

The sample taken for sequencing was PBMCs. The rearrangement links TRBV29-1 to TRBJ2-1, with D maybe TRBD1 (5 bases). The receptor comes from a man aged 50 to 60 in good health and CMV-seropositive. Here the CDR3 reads CSVEPSGPYNEQFF. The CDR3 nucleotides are TGCAGCGTTGAACCTTCAGGGCCGTACAATGAGCAGTTCTTC.